This T cell receptor beta chain originates from a study of spatial heterogeneity in lung cancer. As for the study in general: The average count in raw reads for each unique TCR and UMI combination exceeded nine appearances.

The V and J ends lost 8 bases and 5 bases, in that order; junction bases with no gene match: 10. Looked up from germline, CDR1 is MGHDK and CDR2 is SYGVNS. The CDR3 runs 14 residues. Individual TCR cDNA molecules each bore their own unique molecular identifier. MiXCR, applied by TCRdb to the 5' RACE reads, yields one record per CDR3 protein. The sample yields 25,000 to 30,000 distinct CDR3 sequences, roughly 8.4% seen once. To note about this clonotype: Antigen unknown.

Study-level results: Ubiquitous expanded tumor TCRs appeared in blood more at resection than follow-up.

Time point here: sample taken at primary tumor resection. Unsorted whole RNA of tumor, nontumor lung or frozen PBMC was sequenced. There were around 72 donors, all of them untreated patients with early-stage non-small cell lung cancer. The chain is built from TRBV25-1 and TRBJ1-1; 8 positions agree with TRBD1. The source was PBMCs, collected at surgery. The receptor was isolated from a female donor with early-stage non-small cell lung cancer. Here the CDR3 reads CASETGTGWTEAFF. In DNA form, the CDR3 reads TGTGCCAGCGAGACCGGGACAGGTTGGACTGAAGCTTTCTTT.